This TCR beta chain was retrieved from a study of T cell clusters in autoimmune cytopenias. The overall study: Per sample, median TRB depth was about 48,000 reads, yielding a median about 2,400 distinct clonotypes.

One tube held mixed TRB-A and TRB-B primer pools for touch-down PCR. TCRdb reprocessed the multiplex PCR reads, keeping one entry per CDR3 protein, no DNA. The sample includes about 3,500 distinct CDR3 sequences. TRB was amplified from about 270 ng of peripheral blood genomic DNA per sample. This receptor was taken from a human donor with an autoimmune cytopenia or autoimmune hepatitis (not recorded which). Material: peripheral blood.

This CDR3 is CASSIGTGRDGEQFF. This chain uses TRBV5-1 with TRBJ2-1; TCRdb's D call of TRBD1 is untestable without DNA. The CDR3 is made up of 15 amino acids. Looked up from germline, CDR1 is SGHRS and CDR2 is YFSETQ. Using reference TRBV5-1 and TRBJ2-1 for the parts outside the CDR3, the full variable domain is KAGVTQTPRYLIKTRGQQVTLSCSPISGHRSVSWYQQTPGQGLQFLFEYFSETQRNKGNFPGRFSGRQFSNSRSEMNVSTLELGDSALYLCASSIGTGRDGEQFFGPGTRLTVL.